This is a list of T cell receptor beta chains from one sample in a study of shared clonotypes between healthy human individuals. Clones were read by immunoSEQ multiplex PCR, and TCRdb kept only the in-frame ones, dropping some. The sample includes some 2 million clones, 85% to 95% seen only once; the top ten take roughly 0.13%. The sequenced sample consisted of naive CD4+ T cells sorted from blood. These receptors were collected from a man aged 18 to 35 in good health. The CDR3 runs from the conserved cysteine through the conserved F or W. Fields, in order: D gene, J gene, clone size, V gene, CDR3 protein, CDR3 DNA. The D gene is left open where the match is weak. Expanded clones are given a class, and other clones once, few, many or no size at all.

d_gene: .
j_gene: TRBJ1-6
abundance: .
v_gene: TRBV27
CDR3aa: CASGMNNSPLHF
CDR3nt: TGTGCCAGTGGAATGAATAATTCACCCCTCCACTTT

d_gene: TRBD1
j_gene: TRBJ2-7
abundance: once
v_gene: TRBV19
CDR3aa: CASRAGTGPYEQYF
CDR3nt: TGTGCCAGTAGGGCGGGGACAGGGCCCTACGAGCAGTACTTC

d_gene: .
j_gene: TRBJ1-1
abundance: .
v_gene: TRBV29-1
CDR3aa: CSVDRGNPEAFF
CDR3nt: TGCAGCGTTGATCGGGGGAACCCTGAAGCTTTCTTT

d_gene: .
j_gene: TRBJ1-2
abundance: .
v_gene: TRBV9
CDR3aa: CASSLNRLNYGYTF
CDR3nt: TGTGCCAGCAGCCTAAACAGGTTAAACTATGGCTACACCTTC

d_gene: .
j_gene: TRBJ2-7
abundance: once
v_gene: TRBV7-9
CDR3aa: CASSFLRDRNEQYF
CDR3nt: TGTGCCAGCAGCTTTCTCAGGGATCGGAACGAGCAGTACTTC

d_gene: .
j_gene: TRBJ2-7
abundance: .
v_gene: TRBV9
CDR3aa: CARKTSGDKTYEQYF
CDR3nt: TGTGCCAGAAAGACATCAGGGGACAAGACCTACGAGCAGTACTTC

d_gene: .
j_gene: TRBJ2-7
abundance: .
v_gene: TRBV29-1
CDR3aa: CSVVTEYEQYF
CDR3nt: TGCAGCGTTGTAACTGAGTACGAGCAGTACTTC

d_gene: .
j_gene: TRBJ2-2
abundance: .
v_gene: TRBV10-3
CDR3aa: CASKRDNGELFF
CDR3nt: TGTGCCAGTAAAAGGGATAACGGGGAGCTGTTTTTT

d_gene: .
j_gene: TRBJ1-3
abundance: .
v_gene: TRBV7-9
CDR3aa: CASSPSQPGRNTIYF
CDR3nt: TGTGCCAGCAGTCCAAGTCAGCCGGGTCGAAACACCATATATTTT

d_gene: TRBD1
j_gene: TRBJ1-2
abundance: .
v_gene: TRBV5-6
CDR3aa: CASSTDRAYGHTF
CDR3nt: TGTGCCAGCAGCACGGACAGGGCGTATGGCCACACCTTC

d_gene: TRBD1
j_gene: TRBJ2-7
abundance: once
v_gene: TRBV15
CDR3aa: CATSRGDRGLYEQYF
CDR3nt: TGTGCCACCAGCAGAGGGGACAGGGGGCTCTACGAGCAGTACTTC

d_gene: .
j_gene: TRBJ1-1
abundance: once
v_gene: TRBV30
CDR3aa: CAWNLNTEAFF
CDR3nt: TGTGCCTGGAACTTGAACACTGAAGCTTTCTTT

d_gene: TRBD1
j_gene: TRBJ2-3
abundance: .
v_gene: TRBV18
CDR3aa: CASSRLTGGGSDTQYF
CDR3nt: TGTGCCAGCTCACGTCTGACAGGGGGTGGTTCAGATACGCAGTATTTT

d_gene: .
j_gene: TRBJ1-6
abundance: .
v_gene: TRBV11-2
CDR3aa: CASSSPLAGDSYNSPLHF
CDR3nt: TGTGCCAGCAGCTCCCCGTTGGCGGGGGACTCCTATAATTCACCCCTCCACTTT

d_gene: TRBD2
j_gene: TRBJ2-3
abundance: .
v_gene: TRBV9
CDR3aa: CASSERTLAGGLSDTQYF
CDR3nt: TGTGCCAGCAGCGAACGTACCCTAGCGGGGGGGCTTTCAGATACGCAGTATTTT

d_gene: TRBD1
j_gene: TRBJ1-4
abundance: .
v_gene: TRBV5-1
CDR3aa: CASSLDPGTGEKLFF
CDR3nt: TGCGCCAGCAGCTTGGACCCTGGGACAGGCGAAAAACTGTTTTTT

d_gene: TRBD2
j_gene: TRBJ2-5
abundance: .
v_gene: TRBV14
CDR3aa: CASSQDSGGYQETQYF
CDR3nt: TGTGCCAGCAGCCAAGACAGCGGGGGTTACCAAGAGACCCAGTACTTC

d_gene: .
j_gene: TRBJ2-3
abundance: .
v_gene: TRBV4-1
CDR3aa: CASSSQQTSHSDTQYF
CDR3nt: TGCGCCAGCAGCTCCCAACAGACTAGTCACTCAGATACGCAGTATTTT

d_gene: .
j_gene: TRBJ2-7
abundance: .
v_gene: TRBV6-1
CDR3aa: CASSEGRGRDYEQYF
CDR3nt: TGTGCCAGCAGTGAAGGGAGGGGCAGAGACTACGAGCAGTACTTC

d_gene: TRBD1
j_gene: TRBJ1-1
abundance: .
v_gene: TRBV28
CDR3aa: CASSLWDRKAFF
CDR3nt: TGTGCCAGCAGTTTGTGGGACAGGAAAGCTTTCTTT

d_gene: .
j_gene: TRBJ1-1
abundance: .
v_gene: TRBV12-5
CDR3aa: CASGLDVSEAFF
CDR3nt: TGTGCTAGTGGTTTGGATGTATCTGAAGCTTTCTTT

d_gene: TRBD2
j_gene: TRBJ2-3
abundance: once
v_gene: TRBV6-5
CDR3aa: CASSYPRRGGTDTQYF
CDR3nt: TGTGCCAGCAGTTACCCCCGGCGGGGGGGCACAGATACGCAGTATTTT

d_gene: .
j_gene: TRBJ2-5
abundance: .
v_gene: TRBV5-6
CDR3aa: CASRNLGETQYF
CDR3nt: TGTGCCAGCAGGAATCTAGGAGAGACCCAGTACTTC

d_gene: .
j_gene: TRBJ2-3
abundance: .
v_gene: TRBV10-3
CDR3aa: CATRQGTSDTQYF
CDR3nt: TGTGCCACACGCCAGGGCACCTCAGATACGCAGTATTTT

d_gene: .
j_gene: TRBJ2-1
abundance: once
v_gene: TRBV5-1
CDR3aa: CASSLALVYNEQFF
CDR3nt: TGCGCCAGCAGCTTGGCCCTGGTCTACAATGAGCAGTTCTTC

d_gene: .
j_gene: TRBJ1-1
abundance: .
v_gene: TRBV5-4
CDR3aa: CASSLAGSVGSTEAFF
CDR3nt: TGTGCCAGCAGCTTGGCCGGGTCGGTAGGGAGCACTGAAGCTTTCTTT

d_gene: .
j_gene: TRBJ2-7
abundance: .
v_gene: TRBV7-2
CDR3aa: CASSQGWGAYEQYF
CDR3nt: TGTGCCAGCAGCCAAGGGTGGGGCGCCTACGAGCAGTACTTC

d_gene: TRBD1
j_gene: TRBJ2-2
abundance: .
v_gene: TRBV10-2
CDR3aa: CASRGKQGANTGELFF
CDR3nt: TGCGCCAGCAGGGGAAAACAGGGGGCGAACACCGGGGAGCTGTTTTTT

d_gene: .
j_gene: TRBJ2-1
abundance: .
v_gene: TRBV18
CDR3aa: CASSATGSSYNEQFF
CDR3nt: TGTGCCAGCTCAGCTACTGGGAGCTCCTACAATGAGCAGTTCTTC

d_gene: .
j_gene: TRBJ1-1
abundance: once
v_gene: TRBV5-3
CDR3aa: CARSFETEAFF
CDR3nt: TGTGCCAGAAGCTTCGAAACTGAAGCTTTCTTT

d_gene: TRBD1
j_gene: TRBJ1-4
abundance: .
v_gene: TRBV2
CDR3aa: CASRGQGEEKLFF
CDR3nt: TGTGCCAGCAGGGGCCAGGGGGAAGAAAAACTGTTTTTT

d_gene: TRBD2
j_gene: TRBJ2-2
abundance: once
v_gene: TRBV7-2
CDR3aa: CASSSTSGVTGELFF
CDR3nt: TGTGCCAGCAGCTCGACTAGCGGGGTCACCGGGGAGCTGTTTTTT

d_gene: TRBD2
j_gene: TRBJ2-3
abundance: .
v_gene: TRBV6-5
CDR3aa: CASSYSGGRLGDTQYF
CDR3nt: TGTGCCAGCAGTTACTCTGGCGGGAGACTTGGCGATACGCAGTATTTT

d_gene: TRBD1
j_gene: TRBJ2-2
abundance: .
v_gene: TRBV14
CDR3aa: CASSQRQGNTGELFF
CDR3nt: TGTGCCAGCAGCCAGAGACAGGGAAACACCGGGGAGCTGTTTTTT

d_gene: .
j_gene: TRBJ1-1
abundance: .
v_gene: TRBV28
CDR3aa: CASSLSLTNTEAFF
CDR3nt: TGTGCCAGCAGTTTATCCCTTACTAACACTGAAGCTTTCTTT

d_gene: .
j_gene: TRBJ2-7
abundance: .
v_gene: TRBV7-9
CDR3aa: CASSLAGGSRHEQYF
CDR3nt: TGTGCCAGCAGCTTAGCCGGGGGCAGCCGGCACGAGCAGTACTTC

d_gene: .
j_gene: TRBJ2-1
abundance: .
v_gene: TRBV28
CDR3aa: CASSLAQQGGEQFF
CDR3nt: TGTGCCAGCAGTTTGGCGCAACAAGGGGGTGAGCAGTTCTTC

d_gene: .
j_gene: TRBJ2-3
abundance: .
v_gene: TRBV9
CDR3aa: CASSVEWGTDTQYF
CDR3nt: TGTGCCAGCAGCGTAGAATGGGGGACAGATACGCAGTATTTT